These 24 T cell receptor beta chains came from one sample sequenced in a study of radiation and T cells in renal cell carcinoma. This table comes from immunoSEQ multiplex PCR, and its TCRdb copy is limited to in-frame clones, with some not included. The data show roughly 150,000 clones, 80% to 90% seen once. Stated time point: blood 2 weeks post-SBRT. Treatment denoted: 15 Gy SBRT to primary tumor, nephrectomy 4 weeks later. The input for sequencing was blood, taken from a patient whose treatment included radiotherapy and nephrectomy. These receptors all come from a woman aged 45-59 years with renal cell carcinoma.

The gene calls are TRBV21-1 and TRBJ1-5. TRBV21-1 is designated a pseudogene. The length of the CDR3 is 14 residues. Here the CDR3 DNA reads TGTGCCAGCAGCAGGAGACCCGCGGATCAGCCCCAGCATTTT. As protein: CASSRRPADQPQHF.

This chain links TRBV4-1 with TRBJ1-1, with TRBD1 matching over 10 bases. V dropped 7 bases and J dropped 5; count of bases not matched to a gene: 7. The CDR3 runs to 14 residues. From germline, CDR1 is MGHRA and CDR2 YSYEKL. For the CDR3, the DNA is TGCGCCAGCAAGAGACAGGGGGCGAAGACTGAAGCTTTCTTT. Translation: CASKRQGAKTEAFF.

This CDR3 is CASSQGTSGAYEQYF. The CDR3 coding sequence is TGTGCCAGCAGCCAGGGGACTAGCGGAGCCTACGAGCAGTACTTC. The chain has TRBV5-5 and TRBJ2-7; 11 bases align to TRBD2. The trim removed 4 bases at V and 2 bases at J, leaving 5 bases unmatched. Germline values: CDR1 SGHKS, CDR2 YYEKEE (reference sequence). The CDR3 is 15 amino acids.

This chain joins TRBV7-3 and TRBJ1-2; the D gene is possibly TRBD1 (5 bases). Germline loops: CDR1 SGHTA, CDR2 FQGTGA. The CDR3 is 15 amino acids. V lost 0 bases, J lost 6 bases, and 14 bases lay in between. Written as DNA, the CDR3 is TGTGCCAGCAGCTTAACCGGCAGGGCCGATGATGGCTACACCTTC. This encodes CASSLTGRADDGYTF.

The genes are TRBV19 and TRBJ1-2; the D is unclear. V was pared by 3 bases and J by 2 bases, with 13 bases between. The CDR3 totals 15 residues. The V gene's germline CDR1 is LNHDA and CDR2 SQIVND (reference sequence). The CDR3 nucleotides are TGTGCCAGTAGTATGACCCTAGCGGACAACTATGGCTACACCTTC. The encoded protein is CASSMTLADNYGYTF.

The V call is TRBV6-5, the J call TRBJ1-6, with D possibly matching TRBD1 (6 bases). The CDR3 spans 14 residues. V was clipped by 4 bases and J by 7 bases, with 11 bases between them. In germline, CDR1 is MNHEY, CDR2 SVGAGI. The CDR3 sequence: CASSWTVLNSPLHF. The CDR3 DNA is TGTGCCAGCAGTTGGACAGTTTTAAATTCACCCCTCCACTTT.

The chain links TRBV11-2 to TRBJ1-1; possible D gene TRBD1, 5 bases. Trimming removed 2 bases from V and 11 bases from J, with 12 bases in between. CDR1 and CDR2 from the germline V gene are SGHAT and FQNNGV. The CDR3 is made up of 12 amino acids. CDR3 loop: CASSLWGSGAFF. The CDR3 bases are TGTGCCAGCAGCTTATGGGGGTCCGGTGCTTTCTTT.

The chain links TRBV4-2 to TRBJ2-5; D gene unclear. The CDR3 consists of 13 residues. Between the trimmed V and J ends, which lost 0 bases and 1 base, there was a span of 3 bases. CDR1 and CDR2 from the germline V gene are LGHNA and YNFKEQ. The CDR3 DNA sequence: TGTGCCAGCAGCCAAGACAGCCAAGAGACCCAGTACTTC. This encodes CASSQDSQETQYF.

This sequence joins TRBV30 and TRBJ2-2, with 7 bases aligning to TRBD1. The CDR3 has 15 residues. Germline V gives CDR1 GTSNPN, CDR2 SVGIG (reference sequence). The trim removed 5 bases at V and 1 base at J, leaving 7 bases unmatched. CDR3 loop: CAWQQGPRNTGELFF. CDR3 in DNA: TGTGCCTGGCAACAGGGGCCCCGGAACACCGGGGAGCTGTTTTTT.

CDR3 loop: CASSRSGWSRETQYF. CDR3 in DNA: TGTGCCAGCAGTAGAAGCGGGTGGTCCCGGGAGACCCAGTACTTC. The chain uses TRBV6-1 and TRBJ2-5, with a tentative D call TRBD2 (6 bases). This CDR3 has 15 residues. Deletions cut 5 bases from V and 5 bases from J, with 18 bases between. Germline assignment: CDR1 MNHNS and CDR2 SASEGT.

V gene TRBV7-2 combines with J gene TRBJ1-6, with D perhaps TRBD1 (6 bases). The CDR3 has 15 amino acids. The V gene lost 7 bases and the J gene lost 1 base, with 11 bases spanning the gap. CDR1 is SGHTA, CDR2 FQGNSA, per germline. CDR3 residues: CASKTDRSYNSPLHF. The CDR3 DNA sequence: TGTGCCAGCAAAACTGACAGGTCCTATAATTCACCCCTCCACTTT.

V usage is TRBV9 and J usage is TRBJ1-2; D unclear. V lost 5 bases to trimming and J lost 2 bases, with 16 bases between them. Germline-derived CDR1 and CDR2 are SGDLS and YYNGEE. The CDR3 extends over 15 amino acids. Written as DNA, the CDR3 is TGTGCCAGCAGTAGAGTTCTGGGTCAGAACTATGGCTACACCTTC. This codes for CASSRVLGQNYGYTF.

The chain couples TRBV18 to TRBJ2-1, with D perhaps TRBD2 (5 bases). From germline, CDR1 is KGHSH and CDR2 LQKENI. This CDR3 is 12 amino acids long. Trimming removed 6 bases from V and 5 bases from J, with 8 bases in between. The CDR3 spells CASSRGDNEQFF. The DNA of the CDR3 is TGTGCCAGCTCTCGGGGTGACAATGAGCAGTTCTTC.

The chain uses TRBV5-1 and TRBJ1-3, with unresolved D. CDR3 size: 15 residues. The V gene's germline CDR1 is SGHRS and CDR2 YFSETQ. V was pared by 0 bases and J by 0 bases, with 7 bases between. The CDR3 here is CASSLEASSGNTIYF. The CDR3 DNA follows: TGCGCCAGCAGCTTGGAGGCCAGCTCTGGAAACACCATATATTTT.

The rearrangement links TRBV15 to TRBJ2-3; 8 bases are a match to TRBD2. Looked up from germline, CDR1 is LNHNV and CDR2 is YYDKDF (reference sequence). The CDR3 contains 14 residues. Trimming took 1 base from V and 6 from J; bases not matched to a gene: 3. In DNA form, the CDR3 reads TGTGCCACCAGCAGAGGACTAGCGTACGATACGCAGTATTTT. Translation: CATSRGLAYDTQYF. The full variable domain, with the rest looked up from reference TRBV15 and TRBJ2-3, is DAMVIQNPRYQVTQFGKPVTLSCSQTLNHNVMYWYQQKSSQAPKLLFHYYDKDFNNEADTPDNFQSRRPNTSFCFLDIRSPGLGDTAMYLCATSRGLAYDTQYFGPGTRLTVL.

V is TRBV5-4 and J is TRBJ2-5; 8 nucleotides match TRBD1. CDR3 size: 15 residues. Germline V gene data show CDR1 as SGHNT and CDR2 as YYREEE (reference sequence). V dropped 4 bases and J dropped 9; count of bases not matched to a gene: 14. CDR3: CASSAPDRARTSQYF. CDR3 in DNA: TGTGCCAGCAGCGCCCCGGACAGGGCACGGACCTCCCAGTACTTC.

The rearrangement links TRBV12-5 to TRBJ1-1; D gene ambiguous. The CDR3 consists of 15 residues. Trimming took off 2 bases at V and 1 base at J, with 11 bases between the two ends. Germline lookup yields CDR1 LGHNT and CDR2 FRNRAP. CDR3 sequence: CASGLSRATNTEAFF. DNA for the CDR3: TGTGCTAGTGGTTTGAGCCGGGCCACGAACACTGAAGCTTTCTTT.

J is TRBJ2-7 and V is TRBV30, with D possibly matching TRBD1 (6 bases). The CDR3 length is 13 residues. CDR1 and CDR2 from the germline V gene are GTSNPN and SVGIG (reference sequence). V dropped 3 bases and J dropped 3 bases, with 12 bases sitting between them. CDR3 in DNA: TGTGCCTGGAGCCGGGACACTTACTACGAGCAGTACTTC. Its translation is CAWSRDTYYEQYF.

The rearrangement links TRBV6-6 to TRBJ2-1; D call uncertain. Germline CDR1 MNHNY, CDR2 SVGAGI (reference sequence). Trimming cost V 7 bases and J 2 bases, with 9 bases left between them. This CDR3 comprises 13 residues. The CDR3 region has the DNA TGTGCCAGCAAAGAGGCCACCTACAATGAGCAGTTCTTC. Translated, it gives CASKEATYNEQFF.

The rearrangement joins TRBV11-2 to TRBJ2-3; no reliable D call. Germline V gene sequence: CDR1 SGHAT, CDR2 FQNNGV. V gave up 4 bases and J gave up 6 bases, with 11 bases separating them. CDR3 length: 13 residues. The CDR3 here is CASSSRVRDTQYF. In DNA, the CDR3 is TGTGCCAGCAGCTCAAGAGTGCGGGATACGCAGTATTTT.

The chain joins TRBV5-1 to TRBJ2-7; perhaps TRBD1 as D (6 bases). Between the trimmed V and J ends, which lost 3 bases and 6 bases, there was a span of 16 bases. There are 14 residues in the CDR3. CDR1 SGHRS and CDR2 YFSETQ come from the germline V gene. The DNA of the CDR3 is TGCGCCAGCAGCTCCCAGGGGCAGGGTCGCGAGCAGTACTTC. Its protein product is CASSSQGQGREQYF.

DNA of the CDR3: TGTGCCAGTAGCACGGGGGGGTCCCGGAGAGACTACACTGAAGCTTTCTTT. This sequence encodes CASSTGGSRRDYTEAFF. The chain is built from TRBV19 and TRBJ1-1; maybe TRBD1 (5 bases). The CDR3 extends over 17 amino acids. V dropped 6 bases and J dropped 3 bases, with 23 bases sitting between them. The germline gives CDR1 LNHDA, CDR2 SQIVND (reference sequence). Using reference TRBV19 and TRBJ1-1 for the parts outside the CDR3, the full variable domain is DGGITQSPKYLFRKEGQNVTLSCEQNLNHDAMYWYRQDPGQGLRLIYYSQIVNDFQKGDIAEGYSVSREKKESFPLTVTSAQKNPTAFYLCASSTGGSRRDYTEAFFGQGTRLTVV.

The count of this clone is one. The chain carries TRBV7-9 and TRBJ2-3, with no clear D. The CDR3 runs 12 residues. CDR1 and CDR2 (germline): SEHNR, FQNEAQ (reference sequence). V dropped 5 bases and J dropped 1 base, with 4 bases sitting between them. The CDR3 DNA is TGTGCCAGCAGCAGAGGCACAGATACGCAGTATTTT. It yields the protein CASSRGTDTQYF.

The V gene is TRBV6-5, the J gene TRBJ1-5; no reliable D call. The germline CDR1 and CDR2 sequences are MNHEY and SVGAGI. The CDR3 is 14 residues long. The V gene lost 7 bases and the J gene lost 2 bases, with 12 bases spanning the gap. The CDR3 DNA reads as TGTGCCAGCATAGTACAGCATGGCAATCAGCCCCAGCATTTT. It yields the protein CASIVQHGNQPQHF.